This is a list of T cell receptor beta chains from one sample in a study of blood T cell repertoires in COVID-19. The repertoire was sequenced with immunoSEQ multiplex PCR; TCRdb's copy has only in-frame clones and lacks some. Here the sample spans some 61,000 clones, approximately 90% being singletons. The specimen was peripheral blood. The receptors derive from a man aged 30 to 39 with acute or convalescent COVID-19. Each CDR3 is given with its conserved first and last residue. A D gene is named only where the DNA matches it firmly. Some rows mark clone size as missing; the rest say once, few, many or name a class of expanded clone.

d_gene,v_gene,len,abundance,j_gene,CDR3aa,CDR3nt
.,TRBV9,15,.,TRBJ2-2,CASSVDPTSTGELFF,TGTGCCAGCAGCGTAGATCCCACTAGCACCGGGGAGCTGTTTTTT
.,TRBV28,12,.,TRBJ1-4,CASSFGAGKVFF,TGTGCCAGCAGTTTCGGCGCGGGAAAGGTGTTTTTT
.,TRBV23-1,14,.,TRBJ2-7,CASSQSPFPYEQYF,TGCGCCAGCAGTCAATCTCCCTTCCCCTACGAGCAGTACTTC
TRBD1,TRBV5-1,15,.,TRBJ2-7,CASSLDRGTSYEQYF,TGCGCCAGCAGCTTGGACAGGGGAACCTCCTACGAGCAGTACTTC
TRBD2,TRBV5-4,15,once,TRBJ2-2,CASSQLAGGTGELFF,TGTGCCAGCAGTCAACTAGCGGGAGGCACCGGGGAGCTGTTTTTT
.,TRBV28,14,.,TRBJ1-6,CASSSAVHNSPLHF,TGTGCCAGCAGTTCTGCAGTTCATAATTCACCCCTCCACTTT
.,TRBV5-4,15,.,TRBJ2-2,CASSQWGVNTGELFF,TGTGCCAGCAGCCAATGGGGGGTGAACACCGGGGAGCTGTTTTTT
TRBD1,TRBV4-3,17,few,TRBJ2-6,CASSRDWTGKGANVLTF,TGCGCCAGCAGTCGGGACTGGACAGGGAAAGGGGCCAACGTCCTGACTTTC
TRBD2,TRBV10-3,12,.,TRBJ2-7,CAIGGSPYEQYF,TGTGCCATCGGCGGGAGCCCCTACGAGCAGTACTTC
.,TRBV6-1,13,.,TRBJ1-2,CASSEWGGSGYTF,TGTGCCAGCAGTGAATGGGGGGGTTCTGGCTACACCTTC
TRBD1,TRBV29-1,14,.,TRBJ1-3,CSVETGQGGNTIYF,TGCAGCGTTGAAACCGGACAGGGCGGAAACACCATATATTTT
TRBD1,TRBV28,15,once,TRBJ2-6,CASRTGGAGANVLTF,TGTGCCAGCAGGACAGGGGGCGCTGGGGCCAACGTCCTGACTTTC
TRBD1,TRBV28,12,.,TRBJ2-7,CASSETGVEQYF,TGTGCCAGCAGCGAAACAGGGGTCGAGCAGTACTTC
.,TRBV27,15,.,TRBJ2-1,CASSLSGVGYNEQFF,TGTGCCAGCAGTTTATCCGGAGTCGGTTACAATGAGCAGTTCTTC
.,TRBV6-5,13,few,TRBJ1-5,CASSHRSNQPQHF,TGTGCCAGCAGCCATCGGAGCAATCAGCCCCAGCATTTT
.,TRBV16,15,.,TRBJ2-7,CASSQSAGFGAEQYF,TGTGCCAGCAGCCAATCGGCGGGATTTGGGGCCGAGCAGTACTTC
TRBD2,TRBV4-1,15,.,TRBJ2-7,CASSPIWEGRYEQYF,TGCGCCAGCAGCCCAATATGGGAGGGGCGGTACGAGCAGTACTTC
TRBD2,TRBV3-1/TRBV3-2,14,.,TRBJ2-7,CASSQGTSGRAQYF,TGTGCCAGCAGCCAAGGGACTAGCGGGAGGGCTCAGTACTTC
.,TRBV7-6,16,.,TRBJ2-2,CASSLLAHANTGELFF,TGTGCCAGCAGCTTACTAGCGCACGCGAACACCGGGGAGCTGTTTTTT
.,TRBV5-1,13,.,TRBJ2-5,CASRPPRVETQYF,TGCGCCAGCCGCCCCCCCCGGGTGGAGACCCAGTACTTC
TRBD1,TRBV7-9,15,.,TRBJ2-7,CASSQAGTGFYEQYF,TGTGCCAGCAGCCAAGCCGGGACAGGGTTTTACGAGCAGTACTTC
.,TRBV7-2,11,.,TRBJ2-1,CASSISYEQFF,TGTGCCAGCAGCATCTCCTATGAGCAGTTCTTC
.,TRBV7-4,15,once,TRBJ2-1,CASSFSHSSYNEQFF,TGTGCCAGCAGCTTCAGCCACAGCTCCTACAATGAGCAGTTCTTC
.,TRBV30,13,.,TRBJ1-5,CAWSLAGNQPQHF,TGTGCCTGGAGTCTGGCAGGCAATCAGCCCCAGCATTTT
.,TRBV6-6,15,.,TRBJ2-1,CASSQGLRPYNEQFF,TGTGCCAGCAGTCAGGGACTCCGCCCCTACAATGAGCAGTTCTTC
.,TRBV5-4,13,.,TRBJ2-7,CASSLGEQYEQYF,TGTGCCAGCAGCTTGGGAGAACAGTACGAGCAGTACTTC
.,TRBV29-1,13,.,TRBJ2-3,CSVEYPSTDTQYF,TGCAGCGTTGAATATCCCAGTACAGATACGCAGTATTTT
TRBD2,TRBV15,14,.,TRBJ2-7,CATSRGLAGVEQYF,TGTGCCACCAGCAGAGGACTAGCGGGTGTCGAGCAGTACTTC
.,TRBV11-2,14,once,TRBJ1-6,CASSSGLNNSPLHF,TGTGCCAGCAGCTCGGGACTCAATAATTCACCCCTCCACTTT
TRBD2,TRBV27,18,once,TRBJ2-1,CASSFGGLAEKLYNEQFF,TGTGCCAGCAGTTTCGGGGGACTAGCGGAGAAACTCTACAATGAGCAGTTCTTC
.,TRBV27,12,.,TRBJ2-7,CASSLSGYEQYF,TGTGCCAGCAGTTTAAGCGGTTACGAGCAGTACTTC
TRBD1,TRBV10-3,13,once,TRBJ1-6,CAIQVDRESPLHF,TGTGCCATCCAGGTGGACAGGGAGTCACCCCTCCACTTT
TRBD1,TRBV11-2,15,.,TRBJ2-7,CASSLAPLQGVEQYF,TGTGCCAGCAGCTTAGCGCCCCTACAGGGGGTCGAGCAGTACTTC
.,TRBV12-3/TRBV12-4,13,.,TRBJ2-1,CASRRVGGNEQFF,TGTGCCAGCAGAAGAGTAGGCGGGAATGAGCAGTTCTTC
TRBD2,TRBV5-1,14,.,TRBJ2-1,CASSALAGRNEQFF,TGCGCCAGCAGCGCGCTAGCGGGACGGAATGAGCAGTTCTTC
.,TRBV5-1,14,.,TRBJ2-3,CASSLDRGTDTQYF,TGCGCCAGCAGCTTGGACAGGGGCACAGATACGCAGTATTTT
.,TRBV27,14,once,TRBJ2-7,CASSLRGQTYEQYF,TGTGCCAGCAGTTTACGGGGTCAAACCTACGAGCAGTACTTC
TRBD1,TRBV6-1,16,.,TRBJ2-5,CASSGYTGTAQETQYF,TGTGCCAGCAGTGGGTACACCGGGACAGCACAAGAGACCCAGTACTTC
.,TRBV5-8,17,.,TRBJ2-6,CASSTTRVYSGANVLTF,TGTGCCAGCAGCACCACCAGGGTCTACTCTGGGGCCAACGTCCTGACTTTC
TRBD2,TRBV18,17,.,TRBJ2-1,CASSPDRRLAGYNEQFF,TGTGCCAGCTCCCCAGACAGAAGACTAGCGGGATACAATGAGCAGTTCTTC
TRBD2,TRBV7-9,18,.,TRBJ2-7,CASSLVTSRDGGSYEQYF,TGTGCCAGCAGCTTAGTGACCTCCCGGGACGGGGGGTCCTACGAGCAGTACTTC
.,TRBV27,16,once,TRBJ2-2,CASSLWQGKRTGELFF,TGTGCCAGCAGTTTATGGCAGGGAAAAAGAACCGGGGAGCTGTTTTTT
TRBD2,TRBV19,16,.,TRBJ2-3,CASSGLAGEGGDTQYF,TGTGCCAGTAGTGGTCTAGCGGGAGAAGGTGGGGATACGCAGTATTTT
TRBD2,TRBV7-2,15,once,TRBJ2-7,CASSLMGLQLYEQYF,TGTGCCAGCAGTCTAATGGGACTACAATTATACGAGCAGTACTTC
.,TRBV30,12,.,TRBJ2-7,CACWVGGPEQYF,TGTGCCTGTTGGGTGGGGGGACCCGAGCAGTACTTC
TRBD2,TRBV27,19,.,TRBJ2-2,CASSLWRTSGPANTGELFF,TGTGCCAGCAGTTTATGGAGGACTAGCGGGCCCGCGAACACCGGGGAGCTGTTTTTT
.,TRBV15,16,once,TRBJ2-6,CATQAEGPSGANVLTF,TGTGCCACCCAGGCCGAGGGCCCCTCTGGGGCCAACGTCCTGACTTTC
.,TRBV4-2,15,.,TRBJ1-1,CASSQAGAMNTEAFF,TGTGCCAGCAGCCAAGCAGGGGCCATGAACACTGAAGCTTTCTTT
.,TRBV4-1,15,once,TRBJ2-5,CASSQDGAVWETQYF,TGCGCCAGCAGCCAAGATGGGGCGGTTTGGGAGACCCAGTACTTC
.,TRBV2,11,few,TRBJ2-5,CASSIQETQYF,TGTGCCAGCAGTATACAAGAGACCCAGTACTTC
.,TRBV28,15,few,TRBJ1-5,CASSFLQGGNQPQHF,TGTGCCAGCAGTTTCTTACAGGGTGGCAATCAGCCCCAGCATTTT
.,TRBV14,14,.,TRBJ1-6,CASSQGTGYTALHF,TGTGCCAGCAGCCAAGGTACCGGATATACAGCCCTCCACTTT
.,TRBV5-1,16,.,TRBJ1-4,CASSLDDAAANEKLFF,TGCGCCAGCAGCTTGGACGACGCCGCGGCTAATGAAAAACTGTTTTTT
.,TRBV18,13,.,TRBJ1-1,CASSPSMNTEAFF,TGTGCCAGCTCACCCAGTATGAACACTGAAGCTTTCTTT
.,TRBV9,14,.,TRBJ1-1,CASSPQVGNTEAFF,TGTGCCAGCAGCCCTCAGGTGGGGAACACTGAAGCTTTCTTT
.,TRBV6-5,15,.,TRBJ2-1,CASSPNPNPDNEQFF,TGTGCCAGCAGTCCTAACCCCAACCCTGACAATGAGCAGTTCTTC
TRBD2,TRBV15,16,once,TRBJ2-1,CATSSLSGGMYNEQFF,TGTGCCACCAGCAGCCTTAGCGGGGGAATGTACAATGAGCAGTTCTTC
.,TRBV20-1,11,.,TRBJ2-3,CSGRDTDTQYF,TGCAGTGGGCGGGACACAGATACGCAGTATTTT
.,TRBV6-1,16,.,TRBJ1-5,CASSEVLQGGNQPQHF,TGTGCCAGCAGTGAAGTCTTACAGGGAGGCAATCAGCCCCAGCATTTT
.,TRBV30,14,.,TRBJ2-7,CAWQPGLQAYEQYF,TGTGCCTGGCAACCGGGACTCCAAGCCTACGAGCAGTACTTC